This T cell receptor (beta chain) was captured in a study of preoperative IRX-2 immunotherapy in early breast cancer. This CDR3 spans 12 amino acids. The table came from immunoSEQ multiplex PCR; TCRdb's copy has only in-frame clones and leaves some out. In the table there are some 5,000 clones, about 60% of which are singletons. Regarding treatment: preoperative locoregional IRX-2 cytokine immunotherapy. Source: tumor tissue, taken before IRX-2 immunotherapy. The genes are TRBV22-1 and TRBJ2-6. TRBV22-1 is a recognized pseudogene. The TCR comes from a human donor with breast cancer. CDR3 region: CATHSGANVLTF. Here the CDR3 DNA reads TGTGCCACCCACTCTGGGGCCAACGTCCTGACTTTC.